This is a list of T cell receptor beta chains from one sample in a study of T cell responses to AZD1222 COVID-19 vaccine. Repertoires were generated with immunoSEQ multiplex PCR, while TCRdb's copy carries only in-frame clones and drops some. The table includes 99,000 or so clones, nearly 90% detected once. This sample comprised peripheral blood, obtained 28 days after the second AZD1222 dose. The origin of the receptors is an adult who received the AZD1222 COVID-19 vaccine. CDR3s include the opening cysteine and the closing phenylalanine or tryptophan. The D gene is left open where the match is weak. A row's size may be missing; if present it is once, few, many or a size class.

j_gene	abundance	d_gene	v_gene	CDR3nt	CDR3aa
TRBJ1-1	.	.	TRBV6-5	TGTGCCAGCAGTTTAACAGGGACGAACACTGAAGCTTTCTTT	CASSLTGTNTEAFF
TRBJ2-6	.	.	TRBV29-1	TGCAGCGTTGAACCGTCTGGGGCCAACGTCCTGACTTTC	CSVEPSGANVLTF
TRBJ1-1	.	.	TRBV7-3	TGTGCCAGCCCCTCTCCCCCATGCAGGGTGAACACTGAAGCTTTCTTT	CASPSPPCRVNTEAFF
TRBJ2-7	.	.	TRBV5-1	TGCGCCAGCAGCTTGGACGGCAGGGGTTACGAGCAGTACTTC	CASSLDGRGYEQYF
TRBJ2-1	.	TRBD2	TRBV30	TGTGCCTGGAGGGATACCGGGACTAGCGTGAGAAATGAGCAGTTCTTC	CAWRDTGTSVRNEQFF
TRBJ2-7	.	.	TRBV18	TGTGCCAGCTCACCGACTACCGCGGAGGAGCAGTACTTC	CASSPTTAEEQYF
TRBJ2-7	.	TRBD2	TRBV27	TGTGCCAGCAGTTTTGAGGGAGGGCCCTCGTACGAGCAGTACTTC	CASSFEGGPSYEQYF
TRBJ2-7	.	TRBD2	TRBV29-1	TGCAGCGTGTCGACGGGACTAGCGGCGAACTACGAGCAGTACTTC	CSVSTGLAANYEQYF
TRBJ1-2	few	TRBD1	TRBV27	TGTGCCAGCAGTTCACAGGGGGCAGGTCGACATGGCTACACCTTC	CASSSQGAGRHGYTF
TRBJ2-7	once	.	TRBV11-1	TGTGCCAGCAGCTTTCATGAAGGAACTGCCTACGAGCAGTACTTC	CASSFHEGTAYEQYF
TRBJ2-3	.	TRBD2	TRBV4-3	TGCGCCAGCAGCCAAGATCGAGCGGGAGGGCCCACAGATACGCAGTATTTT	CASSQDRAGGPTDTQYF
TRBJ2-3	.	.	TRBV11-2	TGTGCCAGCAGCTTAGATCGGGACACTGACTCAGATACGCAGTATTTT	CASSLDRDTDSDTQYF
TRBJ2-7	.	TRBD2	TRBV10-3	TGTGCCATCAGTGAGTCACCTAGCGGGAGTTACGAGCAGTACTTC	CAISESPSGSYEQYF
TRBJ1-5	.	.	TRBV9	TGTGCCAGCAGCGTAGAAGGGAAGAGCAATCAGCCCCAGCATTTT	CASSVEGKSNQPQHF
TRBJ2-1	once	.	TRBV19	TGTGCCACTGGGGGAGAGGTGGGTTCGTGGAATGAGCAGTTCTTC	CATGGEVGSWNEQFF
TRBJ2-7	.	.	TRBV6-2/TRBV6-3	TGTGCCAGCAGTTACGCCCTCCGGTTCGAGCAGTACTTC	CASSYALRFEQYF
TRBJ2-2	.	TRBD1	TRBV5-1	TGCGCCAGCAGCATACAGGGGATGAACACCGGGGAGCTGTTTTTT	CASSIQGMNTGELFF
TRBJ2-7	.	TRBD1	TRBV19	TGTGCCAGTAGTAGGGCCCAGGGGGCCGGTTACGAGCAGTACTTC	CASSRAQGAGYEQYF
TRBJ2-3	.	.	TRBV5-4	TGTGCCAGCAGCTTGGACAGCGGACACACAGATACGCAGTATTTT	CASSLDSGHTDTQYF
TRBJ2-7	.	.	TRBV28	TGTGCCAGCAGTGCTACAGGCTACGAGCAGTACTTC	CASSATGYEQYF
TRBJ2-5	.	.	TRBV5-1	TGCGCCAGCAGCCCGGCTGCGGGTCCGGAGGAGACCCAGTACTTC	CASSPAAGPEETQYF
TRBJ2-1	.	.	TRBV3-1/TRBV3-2	TGTGCCAGCAGCCAAGAGGGGGGAGCCCCTTACAATGAGCAGTTCTTC	CASSQEGGAPYNEQFF
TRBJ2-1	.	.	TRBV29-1	TGCAGCGCACGGGCCTACAATGAGCAGTTCTTC	CSARAYNEQFF
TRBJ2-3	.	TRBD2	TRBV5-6	TGTGCCAGCAGCATCCGGGACTATAGCCCAGATACGCAGTATTTT	CASSIRDYSPDTQYF
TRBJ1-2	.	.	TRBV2	TGTGCCAGCTTTATTACCGGAAGCGGCTATGGCTACACCTTC	CASFITGSGYGYTF
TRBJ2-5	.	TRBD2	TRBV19	TGTGCTAGCGGGGATTTCCAAGAGACCCAGTACTTC	CASGDFQETQYF
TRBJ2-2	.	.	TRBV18	TGTGCCAGCCGTACCTCGAACACCGGGGAGCTGTTTTTT	CASRTSNTGELFF
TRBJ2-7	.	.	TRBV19	TGTGCCAGTAGTATAGTTTCAGGTAATCGCTACGAGCAGTACTTC	CASSIVSGNRYEQYF
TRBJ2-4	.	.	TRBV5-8	TGTGCCAGCAGCTTGGGAGGGGCGGCCAAAAACATTCAGTACTTC	CASSLGGAAKNIQYF
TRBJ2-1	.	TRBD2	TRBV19	TGTGCCAGTAGTACCGGGACTAGCGGGAGAAGTGAGCAGTTCTTC	CASSTGTSGRSEQFF
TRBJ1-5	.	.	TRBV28	TGTGCCAGCAGTCTCCACATGGGCAATCAGCCCCAGCATTTT	CASSLHMGNQPQHF
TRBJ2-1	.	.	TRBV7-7	TGTGCCAGCAGCCTAATGCCCCCCCTTGAATTTGGCAATGAGCAGTTCTTC	CASSLMPPLEFGNEQFF